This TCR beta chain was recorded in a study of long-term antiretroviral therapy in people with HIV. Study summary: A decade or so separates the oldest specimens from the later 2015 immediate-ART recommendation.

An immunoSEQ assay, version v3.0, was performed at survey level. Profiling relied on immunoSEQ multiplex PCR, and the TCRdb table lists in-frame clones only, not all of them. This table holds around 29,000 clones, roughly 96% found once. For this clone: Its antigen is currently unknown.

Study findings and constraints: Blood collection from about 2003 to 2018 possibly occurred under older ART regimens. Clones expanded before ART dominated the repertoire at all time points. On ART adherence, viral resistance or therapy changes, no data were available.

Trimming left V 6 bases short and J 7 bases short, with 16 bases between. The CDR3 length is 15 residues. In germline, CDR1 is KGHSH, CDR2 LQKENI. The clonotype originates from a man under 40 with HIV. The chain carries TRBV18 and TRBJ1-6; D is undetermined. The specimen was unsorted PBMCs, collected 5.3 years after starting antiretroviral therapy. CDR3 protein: CASSLLGRQNSPLHF. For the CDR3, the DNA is TGTGCCAGCTCCCTACTGGGCAGGCAGAATTCACCCCTCCACTTT. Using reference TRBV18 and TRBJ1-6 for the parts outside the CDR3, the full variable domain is NAGVMQNPRHLVRRRGQEARLRCSPMKGHSHVYWYRQLPEEGLKFMVYLQKENIIDESGMPKERFSAEFPKEGPSILRIQQVVRGDSAAYFCASSLLGRQNSPLHFGNGTRLTVT.